This TCR beta chain was observed in a study of CD8+ T cells in alopecia areata. The V gene lost 0 bases and the J gene lost 7 bases, with 8 bases spanning the gap. This CDR3 has 13 residues. CDR1 is SGHDT, CDR2 YYEEEE, per germline. RNA, once extracted, was reverse transcribed into cDNA for use as the sequencing template. Method: immunoSEQ multiplex PCR; TCRdb's copy keeps in-frame clones and lacks some. The table shows about 180,000 clones, with about 55% occurring only once. A few counts support this clone. Treatment specified: oral pan-JAK inhibitor, 5-10 mg twice daily. The sequenced sample was CD8+ T cells sorted from blood, obtained at week 24, from a patient treated with tofacitinib. The V call is TRBV5-6, the J call TRBJ1-5; D possibly corresponds to TRBD1 (6 bases). This TCR came from a human donor with alopecia areata. The CDR3 is CASSLGTGQPQHF. CDR3 bases: TGTGCCAGCAGCTTGGGAACAGGGCAGCCCCAGCATTTT.